The 24 T cell receptor beta chains in this list originate from one sample, sequenced in a study of quantifying T cell responses using KT2 cells. For the study at large: cDNA was made from DNase-treated RNA using alpha and beta constant primers.

An oligo carrying a UMI was ligated to the cDNA 3' end. The first PCR ran about 4 cycles with an equimolar RC1.1 and RC1.2 beta primer mix. TCRdb recomputed calls from the UMI-ligation and nested PCR reads with MiXCR, one row per CDR3 protein. This sample has around 30,000 distinct CDR3 sequences; about 9.4% occur once, and the top ten carry about 9.9%. The sample taken for sequencing was PBMCs spiked with cells of the T cell clone KT2. These receptors all stem from a human donor.

This clonotype was recorded a few times. The chain employs TRBV2 and TRBJ2-7; 7 bases are shared with TRBD2. V lost 8 bases, J lost 3 bases, and 10 bases stayed unmatched. Germline CDR1 and CDR2: SNHLY and FYNNEI. The CDR3 spans 14 residues. CDR3 loop: CASGRERLVYEQYF. Here the CDR3 DNA reads TGTGCCAGCGGGCGGGAGCGCCTGGTCTACGAGCAGTACTTC. The full variable domain, in which reference TRBV2 and TRBJ2-7 provide the parts outside the CDR3, is EPEVTQTPSHQVTQMGQEVILRCVPISNHLYFYWYRQILGQKVEFLVSFYNNEISEKSEIFDDQFSVERPDGSNFTLKIRSTKLEDSAMYFCASGRERLVYEQYFGPGTRLTVT.

This chain links TRBV7-8 with TRBJ2-3; the D gene is possibly TRBD2 (6 bases). The germline gives CDR1 SGHVS, CDR2 FQNEAQ. V was shortened by 1 base and J by 4 bases, with 9 bases between the two germline ends. The CDR3 spans 14 residues. The chain's CDR3 is CASSLDGTPDTQYF. The CDR3 DNA sequence: TGTGCCAGCAGCTTAGACGGGACTCCAGATACGCAGTATTTT.

This clonotype has only a few counts. The genes are TRBV7-9 and TRBJ1-1; 8 bases are a match to TRBD1. This CDR3 comprises 12 residues. From germline, CDR1 is SEHNR and CDR2 FQNEAQ (reference sequence). The V gene end was trimmed by 5 bases and the J gene end by 8 bases; junction bases not matched to a gene: 4. The CDR3 protein is CASSRRDREAFF. CDR3 bases: TGTGCCAGCAGCCGAAGGGACAGGGAAGCTTTCTTT.

This chain links TRBV6-2 or TRBV6-3 with TRBJ2-3; D is perhaps TRBD2 (5 bases). The CDR3 sequence is 16 residues long. Germline CDR1 reads MNHEY; CDR2 reads SVGEGT. Between the trimmed V and J ends, which lost 0 bases and 2 bases, there was a span of 12 bases. The CDR3 DNA reads TGTGCCAGCAGTTACTCTTTCGAGCGGACCACAGATACGCAGTATTTT. Its protein product is CASSYSFERTTDTQYF.

This clonotype was seen a handful of times. The J gene is TRBJ1-2, the V gene TRBV29-1; 8 nucleotides match TRBD1. Germline CDR1 SQVTM, CDR2 ANQGSEA. The CDR3 runs 12 residues. Trimming removed 7 bases from V and 3 bases from J; junction bases left unmatched: 4. CDR3 bases: TGCAGCGGAACACAGGGGGACTATGGCTACACCTTC. Its protein is CSGTQGDYGYTF.

This clonotype was found a few times. This chain uses TRBV20-1 with TRBJ2-3, with a tentative D call TRBD2 (5 bases). The germline gives CDR1 DFQATT, CDR2 SNEGSKA (reference sequence). Trimming pared 3 bases from V and 3 bases from J, leaving 16 bases between. There are 15 residues in the CDR3. The CDR3 nucleotides are TGCAGTGCTAGTAACCCAGCGGCAGTGACAGATACGCAGTATTTT. Translating gives CSASNPAAVTDTQYF.

Within the sample, this clonotype is medium-sized. The CDR3: CASSHGGTRGLAGANTGELFF. The CDR3 DNA reads as TGTGCCAGCAGTCACGGCGGCACACGGGGCCTAGCGGGAGCGAACACCGGGGAGCTGTTTTTT. The chain carries TRBV12-3 or TRBV12-4 and TRBJ2-2, with TRBD2 matching 10 bases. The CDR3 is 21 residues long. The V and J ends lost 5 bases and 0 bases, in that order; junction bases with no gene match: 18.

This clonotype was counted at least ten times. J is TRBJ2-1 and V is TRBV12-5, with 9 bases aligning to TRBD2. The junction had 13 bases not matched to a gene; V was cut back by 5 bases and J by 5 bases. CDR3 length: 17 amino acids. In germline, CDR1 is LGHNT, CDR2 FRNRAP. CDR3 region: CASGIRISGSLDNEQFF. The DNA of the CDR3 is TGTGCTAGTGGTATCCGGATTAGCGGGAGTCTCGACAATGAGCAGTTCTTC.

This clonotype was observed a few times. V usage is TRBV14 and J usage is TRBJ2-3; no clear D gene. This CDR3 region has 13 residues. V was clipped by 2 bases and J by 3 bases, with 6 bases between them. CDR1 and CDR2 from the germline V gene are SGHDN and FVKESK. The CDR3 nucleotides are TGTGCCAGCAGCCAAACTTCTACAGATACGCAGTATTTT. Protein sequence: CASSQTSTDTQYF. Combining the CDR3 with reference TRBV14 and TRBJ2-3 gives the whole variable domain EAGVTQFPSHSVIEKGQTVTLRCDPISGHDNLYWYRRVMGKEIKFLLHFVKESKQDESGMPNNRFLAERTGGTYSTLKVQPAELEDSGVYFCASSQTSTDTQYFGPGTRLTVL.

The gene calls are TRBV6-2 or TRBV6-3 and TRBJ2-1; no definite D call. Germline V gene sequence: CDR1 MNHEY, CDR2 SVGEGT. This CDR3 spans 11 amino acids. Trimming removed 5 bases at V and 9 bases at J, with 8 bases between. The CDR3 protein is CASSRAREQFF. The CDR3, as DNA: TGTGCCAGCAGTCGGGCCCGTGAGCAGTTCTTC.

V usage is TRBV5-1 and J usage is TRBJ1-3; 10 bases map to TRBD1. Per the germline V gene, CDR1 is SGHRS and CDR2 is YFSETQ. Trimming took 5 bases from V and 0 from J; bases not matched to a gene: 11. The CDR3 contains 18 residues. The CDR3 nucleotides are TGCGCCAGCAGGTCCGGGACAGGGGACCTGCTCTCTGGAAACACCATATATTTT. It encodes CASRSGTGDLLSGNTIYF.

The chain combines TRBV7-9 with TRBJ1-1, with 7 bases aligning to TRBD1. Per the germline V gene, CDR1 is SEHNR and CDR2 is FQNEAQ (reference sequence). V shed 5 bases, J shed 1 base, and the junction held 1 base outside the gene matches. The CDR3 is 13 residues long. In DNA form, the CDR3 reads TGTGCCAGCAGCGCAGGGGGGAACACTGAAGCTTTCTTT. This gives the protein CASSAGGNTEAFF. The full variable domain, its missing parts supplied by reference TRBV7-9 and TRBJ1-1, is DTGVSQNPRHKITKRGQNVTFRCDPISEHNRLYWYRQTLGQGPEFLTYFQNEAQLEKSRLLSDRFSAERPKGSFSTLEIQRTEQGDSAMYLCASSAGGNTEAFFGQGTRLTVV.

This chain links TRBV20-1 with TRBJ1-2; possibly TRBD1 for D (6 bases). This CDR3 spans 14 amino acids. Per the germline V gene, CDR1 is DFQATT and CDR2 is SNEGSKA (reference sequence). V was trimmed by 0 bases and J by 0 bases, leaving 8 bases between them. CDR3 protein: CSAREGGSNYGYTF. The CDR3 nucleotides are TGCAGTGCTAGAGAGGGGGGCTCTAACTATGGCTACACCTTC.

This clonotype was picked up many times. This chain uses TRBV11-3 with TRBJ2-3; D is tentatively TRBD1 or TRBD2 (6 bases each). This CDR3 contains 14 residues. The germline gives CDR1 SGHNT, CDR2 YENEEA. V was pared by 5 bases and J by 2 bases, with 11 bases between. CDR3 residues: CASSLGGSTDTQYF. The CDR3 coding sequence is TGTGCCAGCAGCCTAGGGGGGTCCACAGATACGCAGTATTTT.

This clonotype has more than one count but fewer than ten. The genes are TRBV7-9 and TRBJ1-2; D not certain. The CDR3 runs 11 residues. V was cut by 4 bases and J by 3 bases, with 3 bases left in between. Looked up from germline, CDR1 is SEHNR and CDR2 is FQNEAQ (reference sequence). The CDR3 nucleotides are TGTGCCAGCAGCTCGGACTATGGCTACACCTTC. This encodes CASSSDYGYTF.

This clonotype has more than one count but fewer than ten. The chain couples TRBV5-1 to TRBJ2-1; TRBD2 might be the D (6 bases). V was trimmed by 4 bases and J by 5 bases, leaving 10 bases between them. The germline gives CDR1 SGHRS, CDR2 YFSETQ. This CDR3 contains 13 residues. The CDR3 nucleotides read TGCGCCAGCAGCCCTGGGACTCACAATGAGCAGTTCTTC. This codes for CASSPGTHNEQFF.

This clonotype was counted a few times. The CDR3 DNA reads as TGTGCCAGCAGACTCCAACAGGCAAATGAGCAGTTCTTC. This sequence encodes CASRLQQANEQFF. V usage is TRBV2 and J usage is TRBJ2-1; possible D gene TRBD1, 5 bases. V lost 6 bases and J 7 bases, leaving 13 bases between the germline ends. The CDR3 extends over 13 amino acids. CDR1 is SNHLY and CDR2 is FYNNEI in the germline V gene.

With regard to this clonotype: A junction boundary mismatches the germline segment, possibly from a read error. The chain has TRBV5-4 and TRBJ2-1; no firm D call. Germline CDR1 and CDR2: SGHNT and YYREEE (reference sequence). The CDR3 length is 15 residues. This CDR3 is CASSLVGSSYIEQFF. In DNA, the CDR3 is TGTGCCAGCAGCTTGGTCGGTAGCTCCTACATTGAGCAGTTCTTC.

This clonotype appeared many times. This chain connects TRBV29-1 to TRBJ1-1; D is unresolved. Deletions cut 0 bases from V and 4 bases from J, with 9 bases between. Germline values: CDR1 SQVTM, CDR2 ANQGSEA. This CDR3 is built from 13 residues. CDR3 region: CSVEDSWGTEAFF. The DNA of the CDR3 is TGCAGCGTTGAAGACAGCTGGGGCACTGAAGCTTTCTTT.

The chain has TRBV11-2 and TRBJ1-2, with TRBD1 identical over 9 bases. This CDR3 has 16 residues. The junction had 8 bases not matched to a gene; V was cut back by 0 bases and J by 6 bases. From germline, CDR1 is SGHAT and CDR2 FQNNGV. The CDR3 reads CASSLDRGQGRNGYTF. The CDR3 DNA sequence: TGTGCCAGCAGCTTAGATAGAGGACAGGGGAGGAATGGCTACACCTTC.

The chain links TRBV5-1 to TRBJ2-3; TRBD2 agrees at 7 bases. The CDR3 is 14 residues long. The germline gives CDR1 SGHRS, CDR2 YFSETQ. V dropped 2 bases and J dropped 7; count of bases not matched to a gene: 7. Written as DNA, the CDR3 is TGCGCCAGCAGCTTACGGGAGGCCCCCTATACGCAGTATTTT. Protein sequence: CASSLREAPYTQYF.

This sequence joins TRBV7-8 and TRBJ2-1; 8 bases match TRBD1. Germline V gene lookup returns CDR1 SGHVS and CDR2 FQNEAQ. This CDR3 has 15 amino acids. V lost 5 bases to trimming and J lost 4 bases; unmatched junction nucleotides: 7. CDR3: CASSLRTGLYNEQFF. The CDR3 DNA is TGTGCCAGCAGCCTAAGGACAGGGCTTTACAATGAGCAGTTCTTC.

This clonotype was picked up a small number of times. The chain combines TRBV6-6 with TRBJ2-3, with 7 bases fitting TRBD2. Per the germline V gene, CDR1 is MNHNY and CDR2 is SVGAGI (reference sequence). The CDR3 is 15 amino acids. With V trimmed by 1 base and J by 2 bases, 3 bases remained unmatched. The CDR3 loop is CASSYWGGDTDTQYF. DNA of the CDR3: TGTGCCAGCAGTTACTGGGGGGGGGACACAGATACGCAGTATTTT.

This clonotype was recorded at least ten times. This rearrangement joins TRBV7-9 to TRBJ2-7; 10 bases align to TRBD2. Per the germline V gene, CDR1 is SEHNR and CDR2 is FQNEAQ (reference sequence). Unmatched junction bases numbered 13, after V lost 5 bases and J lost 3 bases. This CDR3 has 17 amino acids. The CDR3: CASSGQTSGRLLYEQYF. As DNA, the CDR3 is TGTGCCAGCAGCGGGCAGACTAGCGGGCGGCTTCTCTACGAGCAGTACTTC.